The rows below give T cell receptor beta chains drawn from one sample of a study of tumor-infiltrating lymphocytes in primary liver carcinoma. MiXCR was run by TCRdb on the multiplex PCR reads, yielding one entry per CDR3 protein. The data contain roughly 100,000 distinct CDR3 sequences, roughly 80% of them singletons. The sample taken for sequencing was liver tumor tissue from sampling region 3. These receptors were obtained from a man aged 35 to 55 with primary liver carcinoma and hepatitis B virus infection. Each CDR3 is given with its conserved first and last residue. A D gene is named only where the DNA matches it firmly. Not every row has a clone size; where given, it reads once, few, many or a size class.

cdr3_nt: TGTACCAGCAGCTCAAGGGACTTCCCCTACGAGCAGAACTTC
cdr3_aa: CTSSSRDFPYEQNF
v_call: TRBV5-4
j_call: TRBJ2-7
clone_size: -
d_call: -

cdr3_nt: TGTGTCAACAGTGAACTCGACCGAGACGGGCCCCAGCATTTT
cdr3_aa: CVNSELDRDGPQHF
v_call: TRBV25-1
j_call: TRBJ1-5
clone_size: -
d_call: -

cdr3_nt: TGTGCCATCCCGCGACCGCGCTCTGGGGCCAACGTCCTGACTTTC
cdr3_aa: CAIPRPRSGANVLTF
v_call: TRBV11-2
j_call: TRBJ2-6
clone_size: -
d_call: -

cdr3_nt: TGCGCCAGCAACTCCTGGGATAGGGAAAGGAATTCACCCCTCCACTTT
cdr3_aa: CASNSWDRERNSPLHF
v_call: TRBV4-3
j_call: TRBJ1-6
clone_size: -
d_call: -

cdr3_nt: TGTGCCAGCAGCACCCGACTAGCGGGAGAAACAGATACGCAGTATTTT
cdr3_aa: CASSTRLAGETDTQYF
v_call: TRBV7-2
j_call: TRBJ2-3
clone_size: -
d_call: TRBD2

cdr3_nt: TGTGCCATCGAAGTCACAGATACGCAGTACTTT
cdr3_aa: CAIEVTDTQYF
v_call: TRBV10-3
j_call: TRBJ2-3
clone_size: -
d_call: -

cdr3_nt: TGCGGCGTCAAGGGGCTAGCGGAGGGGCAGACCCGCTACTTC
cdr3_aa: CGVKGLAEGQTRYF
v_call: TRBV29-1
j_call: TRBJ2-5
clone_size: -
d_call: TRBD2

cdr3_nt: TGCGACAGCACCCCAGCTGACCCTAGCACAGATACGCAGTATTTT
cdr3_aa: CDSTPADPSTDTQYF
v_call: TRBV5-1
j_call: TRBJ2-3
clone_size: -
d_call: -

cdr3_nt: TGTGCCAGGAGCCTTGGGACTCTCCTGGGAGCTTTCTTT
cdr3_aa: CARSLGTLLGAFF
v_call: TRBV28
j_call: TRBJ1-1
clone_size: -
d_call: -

cdr3_nt: TGTGTCAGCTCTCTCGGTGGCTATGAGCAGTTCTTC
cdr3_aa: CVSSLGGYEQFF
v_call: TRBV6-1
j_call: TRBJ2-1
clone_size: -
d_call: -

cdr3_nt: TGTCCCAGCAGCGTTGGGACAGGGGGCAATGAAAAACTGTTTTTT
cdr3_aa: CPSSVGTGGNEKLFF
v_call: TRBV7-3
j_call: TRBJ1-4
clone_size: -
d_call: TRBD1

cdr3_nt: TGTGCCAGCAGCCTTTCCCCGAACAGTGGAGCTTTCTTT
cdr3_aa: CASSLSPNSGAFF
v_call: TRBV12-3/TRBV12-4
j_call: TRBJ1-1
clone_size: -
d_call: -

cdr3_nt: TGTGCCAGCTGTAGCGGGAGGGAAGGAGATCTCTCCTACGAGCAAAACTTC
cdr3_aa: CASCSGREGDLSYEQNF
v_call: TRBV6-2/TRBV6-3
j_call: TRBJ2-7
clone_size: -
d_call: TRBD2

cdr3_nt: TGTGCCAGATCACCGGTAGTGGGAGAGACCCAGTACTTC
cdr3_aa: CARSPVVGETQYF
v_call: TRBV18
j_call: TRBJ2-5
clone_size: -
d_call: -

cdr3_nt: TGTGCCAACAATGCCCCGGGACATAAGAACGGAAACACCATATATTTT
cdr3_aa: CANNAPGHKNGNTIYF
v_call: TRBV10-3
j_call: TRBJ1-3
clone_size: -
d_call: -

cdr3_nt: TGTGCCAGCTGTTACTCGGGACTCTCTGGGACCAACGTCCTGACTTTC
cdr3_aa: CASCYSGLSGTNVLTF
v_call: TRBV6-2/TRBV6-3
j_call: TRBJ2-6
clone_size: -
d_call: -

cdr3_nt: TGTGCCAGTATGGACAGGGGGGGCGGGGAGCTGTATTTT
cdr3_aa: CASMDRGGGELYF
v_call: TRBV6-2/TRBV6-3
j_call: TRBJ2-2
clone_size: -
d_call: TRBD1

cdr3_nt: TGTGTCATCAGCACGGGGGGGACTACTGAAGCTTTCTTT
cdr3_aa: CVISTGGTTEAFF
v_call: TRBV6-6
j_call: TRBJ1-1
clone_size: -
d_call: -

cdr3_nt: TGTGTCAGCAGCTCAGACTCGGGCGGGGCCGATAGGCAGTATTTT
cdr3_aa: CVSSSDSGGADRQYF
v_call: TRBV11-2
j_call: TRBJ2-3
clone_size: -
d_call: -

cdr3_nt: TGCGCCAGCAGCACTACGGGCCCCCCATACGGGCAGTACTTC
cdr3_aa: CASSTTGPPYGQYF
v_call: TRBV7-9
j_call: TRBJ2-7
clone_size: -
d_call: -

cdr3_nt: TGTGCCAGCAGCCTCCCGACTAGCGGGAGCAATGATGAGCAGTTCTTC
cdr3_aa: CASSLPTSGSNDEQFF
v_call: TRBV11-2
j_call: TRBJ2-1
clone_size: -
d_call: TRBD2

cdr3_nt: TGTGCCAGTAGTTTGGACTACACCGGGGAGCTGTTTTTT
cdr3_aa: CASSLDYTGELFF
v_call: TRBV12-3/TRBV12-4
j_call: TRBJ2-2
clone_size: -
d_call: -

cdr3_nt: TGTGTCAGCAGGCCACTAGCAGGAAGCCAAGAGACCCAGTACTTC
cdr3_aa: CVSRPLAGSQETQYF
v_call: TRBV12-3/TRBV12-4
j_call: TRBJ2-5
clone_size: -
d_call: -

cdr3_nt: TGTGCCAGTAGTGTGACAGGGAAGGACACTGAAGCTCTCTTT
cdr3_aa: CASSVTGKDTEALF
v_call: TRBV6-5
j_call: TRBJ1-1
clone_size: -
d_call: TRBD1

cdr3_nt: TGTGCCAGCAGTTTGCTCACAGACTTTGGCTACACCTTC
cdr3_aa: CASSLLTDFGYTF
v_call: TRBV28
j_call: TRBJ1-2
clone_size: -
d_call: -

cdr3_nt: TGTATCAGCAGTCCTCCCGGGTTGGCCAGAAACATTCAGTTCTTC
cdr3_aa: CISSPPGLARNIQFF
v_call: TRBV28
j_call: TRBJ2-1
clone_size: -
d_call: -

cdr3_nt: TGTGCCAGTAGAGCACGACAGGGGCGGACTGAAACTTTCTTT
cdr3_aa: CASRARQGRTETFF
v_call: TRBV5-6
j_call: TRBJ1-1
clone_size: -
d_call: TRBD1

cdr3_nt: TGTGCCAGCAGTTCAACTACCGCGGGTTCAGACACAGGTACGCAATATTTT
cdr3_aa: CASSSTTAGSDTGTQYF
v_call: TRBV12-3/TRBV12-4
j_call: TRBJ2-3
clone_size: few
d_call: -

cdr3_nt: TGCAGTGTTGGGCTAGCGGGAGGGATCTACAATGAGCAGTTCTTC
cdr3_aa: CSVGLAGGIYNEQFF
v_call: TRBV29-1
j_call: TRBJ2-1
clone_size: -
d_call: TRBD2

cdr3_nt: TGCGCCAGTAGCCCCGAACTAGCGGGGACTTACAATGGGCAGTTCTTC
cdr3_aa: CASSPELAGTYNGQFF
v_call: TRBV4-1
j_call: TRBJ2-1
clone_size: -
d_call: TRBD2

cdr3_nt: TGTGCCAGCAGTGAAGGACGGGGGACAGATACGCAGTATTTT
cdr3_aa: CASSEGRGTDTQYF
v_call: TRBV6-1
j_call: TRBJ2-3
clone_size: -
d_call: -

cdr3_nt: TGTGCCAGCAGTGAGGATAGAGAGCAGTACTTC
cdr3_aa: CASSEDREQYF
v_call: TRBV6-1
j_call: TRBJ2-7
clone_size: few
d_call: -

cdr3_nt: TGTGCCAGCAGCTCTAGCGGGAGAGTCGACGAGCAGTACTTC
cdr3_aa: CASSSSGRVDEQYF
v_call: TRBV7-2
j_call: TRBJ2-7
clone_size: -
d_call: TRBD2

cdr3_nt: TGTGCTAGCAGTCCACCCGGGGGCCTAATAGGAGGCGAGCAGTACTTC
cdr3_aa: CASSPPGGLIGGEQYF
v_call: TRBV7-9
j_call: TRBJ2-7
clone_size: few
d_call: -

cdr3_nt: TGTGCCACCAGTGATTTGAGGGGCGCCTCCACAGATACGCAGTATTTT
cdr3_aa: CATSDLRGASTDTQYF
v_call: TRBV24-1
j_call: TRBJ2-3
clone_size: many
d_call: -

cdr3_nt: TGTGTCAGCAGTAAAACTTACGACCTTGGGCAGTACTTC
cdr3_aa: CVSSKTYDLGQYF
v_call: TRBV6-1
j_call: TRBJ2-7
clone_size: -
d_call: -

cdr3_nt: TGTGCCAGCAGACGTAGACTAGCGATGAACACCGGGGAGCTGTTTTTT
cdr3_aa: CASRRRLAMNTGELFF
v_call: TRBV5-6
j_call: TRBJ2-2
clone_size: many
d_call: TRBD2

cdr3_nt: TGCAGCCTCGGCCAGGGGGCGATCGGGGAGCAGTACTTC
cdr3_aa: CSLGQGAIGEQYF
v_call: TRBV29-1
j_call: TRBJ2-7
clone_size: once
d_call: TRBD1

cdr3_nt: TGTGCCAGCAGCCTATCGTCCAGGGGGGGGGACGCGTCCTATGGCTACACCTTT
cdr3_aa: CASSLSSRGGDASYGYTF
v_call: TRBV4-2
j_call: TRBJ1-2
clone_size: -
d_call: TRBD1

cdr3_nt: TGTGCCAGCACGGTAGTGGGACTTCGCGGTAATACGCAGTATTTT
cdr3_aa: CASTVVGLRGNTQYF
v_call: TRBV5-4
j_call: TRBJ2-3
clone_size: -
d_call: -

cdr3_nt: TGTGCCAGCAGCTCGATTAGCGGGTTTGAGACCCAATACTTC
cdr3_aa: CASSSISGFETQYF
v_call: TRBV28
j_call: TRBJ2-5
clone_size: -
d_call: TRBD2

cdr3_nt: TGTGCCAGCAGTTCGAGCACAGAAGTAGGAGAGATCCAGTACTTC
cdr3_aa: CASSSSTEVGEIQYF
v_call: TRBV28
j_call: TRBJ2-5
clone_size: -
d_call: -

cdr3_nt: TGTGTCAGCAGTTTTGAAGGCGGCACAGATACGCAGTATTTT
cdr3_aa: CVSSFEGGTDTQYF
v_call: TRBV28
j_call: TRBJ2-3
clone_size: few
d_call: -

cdr3_nt: TGTGCCATCAGGGTAGGACAGCCAAGTCAAGAGACCCAGTACTTC
cdr3_aa: CAIRVGQPSQETQYF
v_call: TRBV10-3
j_call: TRBJ2-5
clone_size: -
d_call: -

cdr3_nt: TGTGCCAGCAGCTTAGATCGTTTGGTGTTAGGGGATGAGCAGCTCTTC
cdr3_aa: CASSLDRLVLGDEQLF
v_call: TRBV11-2
j_call: TRBJ2-1
clone_size: -
d_call: -

cdr3_nt: TGTGCCCGCAGTGCCGTAGCGAGACGGGTAAACAATGAGCAGTTCTTC
cdr3_aa: CARSAVARRVNNEQFF
v_call: TRBV14
j_call: TRBJ2-1
clone_size: -
d_call: -

cdr3_nt: TGCAGCGCCAGCCGAGAAGGACAGGGAGGCGAGCAGTACTTC
cdr3_aa: CSASREGQGGEQYF
v_call: TRBV29-1
j_call: TRBJ2-7
clone_size: once
d_call: TRBD1

cdr3_nt: TGTGCCAGTAGTGGAGAGAGGGGCATTGAGCAGTTCTTC
cdr3_aa: CASSGERGIEQFF
v_call: TRBV6-1
j_call: TRBJ2-1
clone_size: -
d_call: -

cdr3_nt: TGTGCTAGCAGGCGGACACTTGTTTCACCCCCCCACTTT
cdr3_aa: CASRRTLVSPPHF
v_call: TRBV11-1
j_call: TRBJ1-6
clone_size: -
d_call: -

cdr3_nt: TGTGCCGGTAAAAGACTACAGGAGTGCTACGAGCAGTACTTC
cdr3_aa: CAGKRLQECYEQYF
v_call: TRBV6-2/TRBV6-3
j_call: TRBJ2-7
clone_size: -
d_call: -

cdr3_nt: TGCGCCAGCGGTGACAGCCTGACAGGGCATAATTCACCCCTCCACTTT
cdr3_aa: CASGDSLTGHNSPLHF
v_call: TRBV5-1
j_call: TRBJ1-6
clone_size: -
d_call: TRBD1

cdr3_nt: TGCAGCGTTGAAGGGTTGGACAGGGTGGGCACCGGGGAGCTGTTTTTT
cdr3_aa: CSVEGLDRVGTGELFF
v_call: TRBV29-1
j_call: TRBJ2-2
clone_size: medium-sized
d_call: TRBD1

cdr3_nt: TGTGCCATCAGCCCCCGTTACAAGCAGTACTTC
cdr3_aa: CAISPRYKQYF
v_call: TRBV28
j_call: TRBJ2-7
clone_size: -
d_call: -

cdr3_nt: TGCAGCGTTGGTTTATGGTGGGGGATGACCAGGGAGCTGTTTTTT
cdr3_aa: CSVGLWWGMTRELFF
v_call: TRBV29-1
j_call: TRBJ2-2
clone_size: -
d_call: -

cdr3_nt: TGTGCCAGCCGGCTAGCGGGTCTCTCCTACGAGCAGTACTTC
cdr3_aa: CASRLAGLSYEQYF
v_call: TRBV6-1
j_call: TRBJ2-7
clone_size: many
d_call: TRBD2

cdr3_nt: TGTGTCAGCAGTGCCCGGGACACAATCTCTGGGGCCAACATCCTGACTTTC
cdr3_aa: CVSSARDTISGANILTF
v_call: TRBV6-1
j_call: TRBJ2-6
clone_size: -
d_call: -

cdr3_nt: TGCGCTAGCAGGGCCTTTGGAAACACCATATATTTT
cdr3_aa: CASRAFGNTIYF
v_call: TRBV10-2
j_call: TRBJ1-3
clone_size: -
d_call: -